The clone carrying this T cell receptor (beta chain) was counted between two and nine times. This specimen belongs to a study of beta chain features in type 1 diabetes. The investigators reverse transcribed all of the isolated RNA, so they sequenced expressed TCRB transcripts. Here immunoSEQ multiplex PCR was the method, and the copy in TCRdb shows in-frame clones only, minus some. The repertoire includes approximately 140,000 clones, about 9.1% of them detected once, and approximately 0.65% sits in the top ten. Germline trimming cut 9 bases from V and 1 base from J; bases unmatched to any gene: 15. The CDR3 runs to 18 residues. Germline V gives CDR1 LNHDA, CDR2 SQIVND (reference sequence). One heparinised blood draw averaging around 100 mL was given by each donor.

The V call is TRBV19, the J call TRBJ2-7; TRBD2 matches 13 bases. This TCR came from a woman aged 40 to 50 in good health. The source material was central memory CD4+ T cells from blood. CDR3 residues: CASATWTSGGHGSYEQYF. The CDR3 nucleotides are TGTGCCAGCGCGACCTGGACTAGCGGGGGTCATGGGTCCTACGAGCAGTACTTC.